The clone carrying this T cell receptor beta chain was observed a single time. Its antigen is undetermined. Profiling relied on immunoSEQ multiplex PCR, and the TCRdb table lists in-frame clones only, not all of them. The table records approximately 270,000 clones, roughly 85% of them present only once. The CDR3 sequence is 14 residues long. Germline-derived CDR1 and CDR2 are MNHEY and SMNVEV (reference sequence). V lost 6 bases, J lost 3 bases, and 12 bases lay in between. The sample belongs to a study of cytomegalovirus exposure and HLA in healthy donors. Overall study results and limits: While the bulk of TCR sequences proved rare, some public TCRs turned up in many donors. Cytomegalovirus-associated status was assigned to about 160 TCR beta chains. A subsequent analysis found that TCR clusters from the first cohort also tended to co-occur in the approximately 130 validation repertoires, with under 95% of cluster scores above 0. Reports indicated that the classifier achieved high specificity and sensitivity in diagnosing cytomegalovirus status.

Sequencing was done on a sample of PBMCs. The genes are TRBV27 and TRBJ1-5; D might be TRBD1 (5 bases). The receptor comes from a woman younger than 30 in good health and CMV-seronegative. CDR3 DNA: TGTGCCAGCAGACGGGCAGGGCCCAATCAGCCCCAGCATTTT. Its translation: CASRRAGPNQPQHF.